The subject of this entry is one TCR beta chain. This record comes from a study of blood T cell repertoires in COVID-19. Background on the study: The origin of the acute and convalescent COVID-19 samples was the United States, Italy and Spain. From T cells, B-cell-depleted T cells, or PBMCs came the material, which was cDNA or gDNA.

In the original processing: Scientists estimated how many nucleated cells there were by amplifying reference gene primers. Profiling relied on immunoSEQ multiplex PCR, and the TCRdb table lists in-frame clones only, not all of them. For V, J and clone size, that table is used; D and trimming come from the DNA. The sample has about 110,000 clones; around three quarters are singletons. From germline, CDR1 is MGHRA and CDR2 YSYEKL. The CDR3 loop spans 18 amino acids. V was pared by 4 bases and J by 6 bases, with 25 bases between. The origin of this receptor is a human donor in a cohort sampled during active or convalescent COVID-19. The sequencing sample was made of peripheral blood. The chain employs TRBV4-1 and TRBJ2-1, with D perhaps matching TRBD1 (6 bases). CDR3 coding DNA: TGCGCCAGCAGCCCAACATCCCCGTGGGGGACACCACCCAATGAGCAGTTCTTC. Its translation: CASSPTSPWGTPPNEQFF.